This T cell receptor (beta chain) was sequenced in a study of blood T cell repertoires in COVID-19. Study-level information: Samples representing acute and convalescent COVID-19 were sourced from the United States, Italy and Spain. T cells, B-cell-depleted T cells, or PBMCs provided the cDNA or gDNA that served as material.

Germline V gene sequence: CDR1 MNHNY, CDR2 SVGAGI (reference sequence). Trimming cost V 3 bases and J 3 bases, with 16 bases left between them. This CDR3 comprises 16 residues. Study processing details: Reference gene primer amplification gave estimated nucleated cell counts. Method: immunoSEQ multiplex PCR; TCRdb's copy keeps in-frame clones and lacks some. Clone size and the V and J calls come from that table; the DNA yielded D and trimming. The data hold hundreds of thousands of clones, with 70% to 90% observed a single time. The receptor comes from a woman aged 45-65 years with active or convalescent COVID-19. The source material was peripheral blood. The chain is built from TRBV6-6 and TRBJ2-3; D is unclear. The CDR3 is CASSYRESTFTDTQYF. The CDR3 nucleotides are TGTGCCAGCAGTTATCGTGAGAGTACCTTTACAGATACGCAGTATTTT.